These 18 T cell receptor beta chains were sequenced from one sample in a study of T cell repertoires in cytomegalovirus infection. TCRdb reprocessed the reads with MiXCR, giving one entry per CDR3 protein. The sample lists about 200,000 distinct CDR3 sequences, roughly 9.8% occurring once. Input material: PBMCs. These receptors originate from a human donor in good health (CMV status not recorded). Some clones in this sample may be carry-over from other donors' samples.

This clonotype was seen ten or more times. CDR3 in DNA: TGCAGTGCTAGAGCTAGCGGGGGGTTCGGGGAGACCCAGTACTTC. Translated: CSARASGGFGETQYF. This rearrangement joins TRBV20-1 to TRBJ2-5; 11 nucleotides agree with TRBD2. The CDR3 has 15 amino acids. Germline values: CDR1 DFQATT, CDR2 SNEGSKA (reference sequence). Trimming at V came to 1 base and at J to 5 bases, leaving 6 bases not matched to a gene.

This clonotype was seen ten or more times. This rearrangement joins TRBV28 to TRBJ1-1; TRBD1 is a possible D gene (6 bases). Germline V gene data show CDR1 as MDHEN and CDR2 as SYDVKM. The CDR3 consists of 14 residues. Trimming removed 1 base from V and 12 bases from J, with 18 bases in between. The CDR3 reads CASSLFTGIFRTFF. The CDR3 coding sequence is TGTGCCAGCAGTTTATTTACAGGGATTTTCAGAACTTTCTTT.

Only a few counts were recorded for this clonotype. CDR3 sequence reads: CASSLLRGSYNSPLHF. The CDR3 DNA follows: TGTGCCAGCAGTTTATTGCGGGGCTCCTATAATTCACCCCTCCACTTT. The chain couples TRBV28 to TRBJ1-6; D is undetermined. The ends were cut back, 1 base at V and 0 bases at J, with 7 bases in the middle. The CDR3 runs to 16 residues. CDR1 MDHEN and CDR2 SYDVKM come from the germline V gene.

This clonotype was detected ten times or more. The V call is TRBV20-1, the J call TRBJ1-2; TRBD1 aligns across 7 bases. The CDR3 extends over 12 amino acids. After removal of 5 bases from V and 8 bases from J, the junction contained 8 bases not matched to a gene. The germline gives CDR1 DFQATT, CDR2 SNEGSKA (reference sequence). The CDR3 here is CSARQGSEGYTF. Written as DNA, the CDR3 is TGCAGTGCTCGACAGGGATCCGAAGGCTACACCTTC.

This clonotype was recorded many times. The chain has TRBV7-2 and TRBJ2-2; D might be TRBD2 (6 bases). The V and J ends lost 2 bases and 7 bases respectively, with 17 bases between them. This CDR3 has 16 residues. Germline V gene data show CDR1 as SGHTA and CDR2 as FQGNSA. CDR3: CASSLRLARSGGELFF. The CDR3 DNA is TGTGCCAGCAGCTTACGCCTAGCGCGTTCTGGCGGGGAGCTGTTTTTT.

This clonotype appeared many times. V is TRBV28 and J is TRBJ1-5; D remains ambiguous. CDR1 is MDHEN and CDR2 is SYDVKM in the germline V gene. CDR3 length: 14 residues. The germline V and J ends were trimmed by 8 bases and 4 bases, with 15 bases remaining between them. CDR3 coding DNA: TGTGCCAGCTCGGGAGAGGTGAGGAATCAGCCCCAGCATTTT. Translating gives CASSGEVRNQPQHF.

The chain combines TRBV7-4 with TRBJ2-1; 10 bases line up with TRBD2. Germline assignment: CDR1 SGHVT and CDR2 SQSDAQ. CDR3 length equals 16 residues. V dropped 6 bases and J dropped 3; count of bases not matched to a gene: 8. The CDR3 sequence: CASRDKRGGGYNEQFF. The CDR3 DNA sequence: TGTGCCAGCAGAGATAAGCGGGGGGGGGGCTACAATGAGCAGTTCTTC. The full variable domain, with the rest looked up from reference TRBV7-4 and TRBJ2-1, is GAGVSQSPRYKVAKRGRDVALRCDSISGHVTLYWYRQTLGQGSEVLTYSQSDAQRDKSGRPSGRFSAERPERSVSTLKIQRTEQGDSAVYLCASRDKRGGGYNEQFFGPGTRLTVL.

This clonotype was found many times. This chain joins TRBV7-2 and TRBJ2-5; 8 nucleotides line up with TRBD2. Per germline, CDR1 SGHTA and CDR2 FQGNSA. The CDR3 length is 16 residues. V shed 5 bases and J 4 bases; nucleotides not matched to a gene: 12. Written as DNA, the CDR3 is TGTGCCAGCAGCCCCTCCCCTTTAGCGGGACGAGAGACCCAGTACTTC. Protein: CASSPSPLAGRETQYF.

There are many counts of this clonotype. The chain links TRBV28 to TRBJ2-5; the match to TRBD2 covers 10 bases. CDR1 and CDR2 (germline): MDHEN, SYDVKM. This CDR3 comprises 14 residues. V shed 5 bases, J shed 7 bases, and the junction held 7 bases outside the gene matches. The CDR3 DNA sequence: TGTGCCAGCAGTCGCCTAGCGGGAGTGGGGACCCAGTACTTC. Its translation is CASSRLAGVGTQYF. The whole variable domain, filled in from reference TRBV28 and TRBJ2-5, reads DVKVTQSSRYLVKRTGEKVFLECVQDMDHENMFWYRQDPGLGLRLIYFSYDVKMKEKGDIPEGYSVSREKKERFSLILESASTNQTSMYLCASSRLAGVGTQYFGPGTRLLVL.

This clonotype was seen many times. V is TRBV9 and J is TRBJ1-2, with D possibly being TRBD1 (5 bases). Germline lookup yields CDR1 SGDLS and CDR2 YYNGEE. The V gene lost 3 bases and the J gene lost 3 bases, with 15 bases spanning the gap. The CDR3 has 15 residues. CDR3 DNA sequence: TGTGCCAGCAGCGCAGCAAGTGACAGCCACTATGGCTACACCTTC. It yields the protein CASSAASDSHYGYTF.

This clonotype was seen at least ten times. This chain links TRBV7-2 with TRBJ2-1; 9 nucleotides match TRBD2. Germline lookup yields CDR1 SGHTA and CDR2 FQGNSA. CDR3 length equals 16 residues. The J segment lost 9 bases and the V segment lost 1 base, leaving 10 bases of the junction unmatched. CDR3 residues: CASSLGSGSSPPEQFF. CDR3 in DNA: TGTGCCAGCAGCTTAGGTAGCGGGAGCTCCCCCCCTGAGCAGTTCTTC.

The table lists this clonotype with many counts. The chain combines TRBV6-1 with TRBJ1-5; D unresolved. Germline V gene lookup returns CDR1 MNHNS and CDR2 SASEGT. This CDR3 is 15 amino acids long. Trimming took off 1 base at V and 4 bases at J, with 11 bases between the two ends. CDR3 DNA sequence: TGTGCCAGCAGTGAAGATACAGAGTTTAATCAGCCCCAGCATTTT. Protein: CASSEDTEFNQPQHF.

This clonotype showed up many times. CDR3 DNA: TGCAGCGTTGAAAGGGACAGGGGAACTGAAGCTTTCTTT. This sequence encodes CSVERDRGTEAFF. This sequence joins TRBV29-1 and TRBJ1-1; 10 bases are shared with TRBD1. The V gene's germline CDR1 is SQVTM and CDR2 ANQGSEA. The J segment lost 5 bases and the V segment lost 2 bases, leaving 2 bases of the junction unmatched. This CDR3 comprises 13 residues.

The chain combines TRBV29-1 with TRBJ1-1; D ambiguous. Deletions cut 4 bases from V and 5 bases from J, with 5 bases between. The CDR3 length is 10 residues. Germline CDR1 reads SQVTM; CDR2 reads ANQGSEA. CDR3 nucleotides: TGCAGCGTTGTAGATACTGAAGCTTTCTTT. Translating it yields CSVVDTEAFF.

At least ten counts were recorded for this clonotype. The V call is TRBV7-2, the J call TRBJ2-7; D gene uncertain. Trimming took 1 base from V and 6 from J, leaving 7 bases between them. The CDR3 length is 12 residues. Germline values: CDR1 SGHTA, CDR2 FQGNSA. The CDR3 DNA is TGTGCCAGCAGCTTAGTCAGCCCCGAGCAGTACTTC. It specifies CASSLVSPEQYF.

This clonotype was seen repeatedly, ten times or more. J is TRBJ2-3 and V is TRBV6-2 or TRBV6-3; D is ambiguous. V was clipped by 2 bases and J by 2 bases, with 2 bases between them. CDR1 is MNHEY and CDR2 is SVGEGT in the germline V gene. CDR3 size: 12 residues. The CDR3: CASSYPTDTQYF. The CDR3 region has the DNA TGTGCCAGCAGTTACCCCACAGATACGCAGTATTTT.

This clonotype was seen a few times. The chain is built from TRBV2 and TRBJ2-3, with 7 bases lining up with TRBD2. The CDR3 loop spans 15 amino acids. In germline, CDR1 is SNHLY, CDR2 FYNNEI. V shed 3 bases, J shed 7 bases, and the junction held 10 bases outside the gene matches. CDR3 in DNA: TGTGCCAGCAGTGAGACTAGCTCGATTGGATATACGCAGTATTTT. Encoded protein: CASSETSSIGYTQYF. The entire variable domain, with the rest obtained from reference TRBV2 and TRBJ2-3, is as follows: EPEVTQTPSHQVTQMGQEVILRCVPISNHLYFYWYRQILGQKVEFLVSFYNNEISEKSEIFDDQFSVERPDGSNFTLKIRSTKLEDSAMYFCASSETSSIGYTQYFGPGTRLTVL.

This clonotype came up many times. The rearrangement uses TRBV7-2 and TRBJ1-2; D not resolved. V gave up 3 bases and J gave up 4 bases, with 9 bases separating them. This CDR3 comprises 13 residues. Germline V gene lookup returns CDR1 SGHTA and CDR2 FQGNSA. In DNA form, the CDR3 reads TGTGCCAGCAGCTTTCGGGAGACCTATGGCTACACCTTC. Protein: CASSFRETYGYTF. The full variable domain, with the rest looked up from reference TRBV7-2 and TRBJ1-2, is GAGVSQSPSNKVTEKGKDVELRCDPISGHTALYWYRQSLGQGLEFLIYFQGNSAPDKSGLPSDRFSAERTGGSVSTLTIQRTQQEDSAVYLCASSFRETYGYTFGSGTRLTVV.